Sequencing of this TCR beta chain was carried out in a study of T-cell memory formation after mild COVID-19. Study conclusions and caveats: Memory sampled before infection contained some responding clones, suggesting cross-reactive memory joined. Clones that got smaller from day 15 to 85 had even CD4/CD8, while clones growing later tipped toward CD4+.

Concerning this clonotype itself: Its specificity is unknown.

The CDR3 has 22 residues. V gave up 0 bases and J gave up 8 bases; unmatched junction bases: 20. In germline, CDR1 is LGHNA, CDR2 YNFKEQ. After 5'RACE with constant-segment primers, TCR alpha and TCR beta cDNA libraries carrying sample barcodes and UMIs were obtained. In TCRdb, the 5' RACE reads were re-called with MiXCR into one record per CDR3 protein. The table has 150,000 or so distinct CDR3 sequences, roughly 28% seen once. The rearrangement joins TRBV4-2 to TRBJ2-1; 15 bases match TRBD2. The sequencing input was PBMCs or a T cell subset sorted from them (not recorded which). The source is an adult woman who had mild COVID-19 (a few samples of this study predate the infection). Cell type and time point are not known. The chain's CDR3 is CASSQDPTSSFGTSGRPHEQFF. The CDR3 nucleotides are TGTGCCAGCAGCCAAGACCCGACAAGCAGTTTTGGGACTAGCGGGAGGCCCCATGAGCAGTTCTTC.